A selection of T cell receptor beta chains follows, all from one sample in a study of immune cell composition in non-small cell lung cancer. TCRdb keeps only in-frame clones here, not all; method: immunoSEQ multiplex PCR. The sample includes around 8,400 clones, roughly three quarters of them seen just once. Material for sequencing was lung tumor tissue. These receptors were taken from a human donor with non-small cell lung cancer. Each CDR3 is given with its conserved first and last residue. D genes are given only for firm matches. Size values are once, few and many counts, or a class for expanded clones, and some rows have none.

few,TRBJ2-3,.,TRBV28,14,TGTGCCAGCGCTTTCCTTAGCGGCACAGATACGCAGTATTTT,CASAFLSGTDTQYF
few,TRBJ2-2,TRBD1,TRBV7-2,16,TGTGCCAGCAGCTTACCAACAGGGGTTGGCACCGGGGAGCTGTTTTTT,CASSLPTGVGTGELFF
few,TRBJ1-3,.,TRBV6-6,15,TGTGCCAGCAGTTCCTCGCGGACAGCTGGAAACACCATATATTTT,CASSSSRTAGNTIYF
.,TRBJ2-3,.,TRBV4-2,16,TGTGCCAGCAGCCCCCAGGGAGGACTCAGCACAGATACGCAGTATTTT,CASSPQGGLSTDTQYF
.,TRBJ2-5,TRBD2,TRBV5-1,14,TGCGCCAGCAGCTTAGCGGGGCAACAAGAGACCCAGTACTTC,CASSLAGQQETQYF
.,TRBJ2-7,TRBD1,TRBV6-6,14,TGTGCCAGCAACCCACAGGGGTTCCCCTACGAGCAGTACTTC,CASNPQGFPYEQYF
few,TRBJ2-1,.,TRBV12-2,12,TGTGCAAGTCGCTTAGCGGGGAATAGCGGATTCTTC,CASRLAGNSGFF
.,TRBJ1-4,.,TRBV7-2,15,TGTGCCAGCAGCTCCCTGACGGGGGATGGGGAAAAACTGTTTTTT,CASSSLTGDGEKLFF
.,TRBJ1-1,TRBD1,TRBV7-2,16,TGTGCCAGCAGTAACCGACAGGGCTTCACGAACACTGAAGCTTTCTTT,CASSNRQGFTNTEAFF
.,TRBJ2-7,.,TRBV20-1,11,TGCAGTGCGCAGGCCTCCTACGAGCAGTACTTC,CSAQASYEQYF
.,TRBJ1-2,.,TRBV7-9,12,TGTGCCAGCAGCTCCCAGGGCTATTACTACACCTTC,CASSSQGYYYTF
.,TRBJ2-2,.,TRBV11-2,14,TGTGCCAGCAGCTTAGGGTCTAGGACCGGGGAGCTGTTTTTT,CASSLGSRTGELFF
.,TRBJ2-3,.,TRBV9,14,TGTGCCAGCAGTTTAGGGGGGGCCCGAGATACGCAGTATTTT,CASSLGGARDTQYF
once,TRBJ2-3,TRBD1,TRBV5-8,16,TGTGCCAGCACCCCCGGGACAGCCACTTTCACAGATACGCAGTATTTT,CASTPGTATFTDTQYF
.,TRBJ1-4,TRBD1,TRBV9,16,TGTGCCAGCAGCGATGAGGGGGCCGGCGGGGTGGAAAAACTGTTTTTT,CASSDEGAGGVEKLFF
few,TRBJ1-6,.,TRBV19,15,TGTGCCAGTAGTCCACAGCAGACCTATAATTCACCCCTCCACTTT,CASSPQQTYNSPLHF
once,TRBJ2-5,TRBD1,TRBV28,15,TGTGCCAGCAGTACCCGGACAGGGGGTGCAGAGACCCAGTACTTC,CASSTRTGGAETQYF
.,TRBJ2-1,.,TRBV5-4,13,TGTGCCAGCAGCGGACAGAGTCACAATGAGCAGTTCTTC,CASSGQSHNEQFF